One sample yielded the 17 T cell receptor beta chains listed below, sequenced in a study of blood T cell repertoires in COVID-19. The repertoire was sequenced with immunoSEQ multiplex PCR; TCRdb's copy has only in-frame clones and lacks some. The sample yields about 140,000 clones, less than 90% seen once. The sample was PBMCs or T cells enriched from blood (not recorded which). These receptors were collected from a man aged 35-49 years with acute COVID-19.

To note about this clone: One junction end does not reproduce the germline sequence, and a read error may be involved. This CDR3 is also generated by other DNA sequences in the sample. The genes are TRBV27 and TRBJ2-5, with TRBD1 matching over 9 bases. The length of the CDR3 is 16 residues. CDR1 is MNHEY and CDR2 is SMNVEV in the germline V gene (reference sequence). The CDR3 protein is CASSLRPGQGGETQYF. CDR3 sequence (DNA): TGTGCCAGCAGTTTACGCCCGGGACAGGGAGGCGAGACTCAGTACTTC.

The chain joins TRBV10-3 to TRBJ2-7, with D unclear. Trimming stripped 4 bases from V and 7 bases from J, with 14 bases between. The germline V gene encodes CDR1 ENHRY and CDR2 SYGVKD. The CDR3 has 13 amino acids. CDR3 amino acids: CAISAGTPSEQYF. CDR3 sequence (DNA): TGTGCCATCAGTGCAGGAACCCCGTCTGAGCAGTACTTC.

V and J are TRBV28 and TRBJ1-2, with a possible D match to TRBD1 (6 bases). This CDR3 has 15 residues. CDR1 and CDR2 (germline): MDHEN, SYDVKM. V lost 3 bases, J lost 2 bases, and 13 bases lay in between. The CDR3 loop is CASSLGDTLNYGYTF. The CDR3 DNA follows: TGTGCCAGCAGTTTGGGGGACACCTTAAACTATGGCTACACCTTC.

This clone was observed a single time. The chain joins TRBV4-1 to TRBJ2-5; D gene ambiguous. The V and J ends lost 0 bases and 0 bases respectively, with 11 bases between them. The CDR3 covers 16 residues. Per germline, CDR1 MGHRA and CDR2 YSYEKL. CDR3 nucleotides: TGCGCCAGCAGCCAAGATACATGGTCCAACCAAGAGACCCAGTACTTC. Translated, it gives CASSQDTWSNQETQYF.

The chain carries TRBV30 and TRBJ1-5; the D gene is possibly TRBD1 (6 bases). CDR3 length: 13 residues. V was pared by 1 base and J by 5 bases, with 9 bases between. CDR1 is GTSNPN and CDR2 is SVGIG in the germline V gene (reference sequence). The CDR3, as DNA: TGTGCCTGGAGTGGGACAGAACATCAGCCCCAGCATTTT. This encodes CAWSGTEHQPQHF. Based on the CDR3 plus reference TRBV30 and TRBJ1-5, the full variable domain is SQTIHQWPATLVQPVGSPLSLECTVEGTSNPNLYWYRQAAGRGLQLLFYSVGIGQISSEVPQNLSASRPQDRQFILSSKKLLLSDSGFYLCAWSGTEHQPQHFGDGTRLSIL.

The rearrangement uses TRBV7-2 and TRBJ2-7; TRBD2 agrees at 9 bases. The CDR3 extends over 15 amino acids. The germline gives CDR1 SGHTA, CDR2 FQGNSA. The V and J ends lost 4 bases and 4 bases, in that order; junction bases with no gene match: 8. The CDR3 sequence is CASSSPLSGGYEQYF. As DNA, the CDR3 is TGTGCCAGCAGCTCGCCCCTCAGCGGGGGGTACGAGCAGTACTTC.

The chain links TRBV18 to TRBJ2-1; the match to TRBD1 covers 7 bases. Trimming at V came to 2 bases and at J to 8 bases, leaving 6 bases not matched to a gene. This CDR3 has 14 amino acids. From germline, CDR1 is KGHSH and CDR2 LQKENI. The CDR3 loop is CASSPDRASHEQFF. CDR3 DNA: TGTGCCAGCTCACCAGACAGGGCCTCCCATGAGCAGTTCTTC.

V gene TRBV11-2 combines with J gene TRBJ1-6; unclear D gene. Germline loops: CDR1 SGHAT, CDR2 FQNNGV. There are 18 residues in the CDR3. The V end was cut by 5 bases, the J end by 0 bases, with 17 bases between. This CDR3 reads CASSRGRAPSSYNSPLHF. The CDR3 region has the DNA TGTGCCAGCAGCCGCGGAAGAGCCCCGAGCTCCTATAATTCACCCCTCCACTTT.

V and J are TRBV7-8 and TRBJ2-3; TRBD1 might be the D (5 bases). The germline V and J ends were trimmed by 5 bases and 2 bases, with 14 bases remaining between them. CDR1 and CDR2 from the germline V gene are SGHVS and FQNEAQ. There are 15 residues in the CDR3. The CDR3 DNA sequence: TGTGCCAGCAGCGTCAGACAGATTAACACAGATACGCAGTATTTT. Translating gives CASSVRQINTDTQYF.

V gene TRBV2 combines with J gene TRBJ2-2; the D is unclear. V was cut by 4 bases and J by 2 bases, with 20 bases left in between. CDR1 is SNHLY and CDR2 is FYNNEI in the germline V gene. The CDR3 has 18 amino acids. CDR3 nucleotide sequence: TGTGCCAGCAGTGTCTCTCCGAGACACCTACAAAACACCGGGGAGCTGTTTTTT. This codes for CASSVSPRHLQNTGELFF.

This clone turned up a few times. The J gene is TRBJ1-4, the V gene TRBV7-2; a possible D gene is TRBD1 (6 bases). Trimming cost V 0 bases and J 10 bases, with 15 bases left between them. The germline V gene encodes CDR1 SGHTA and CDR2 FQGNSA. CDR3 length: 15 residues. The CDR3 spells CASSLATGSDGKLFF. DNA of the CDR3: TGTGCCAGCAGCTTAGCTACAGGGTCAGACGGAAAACTGTTTTTT. Based on the CDR3 plus reference TRBV7-2 and TRBJ1-4, the full variable domain is GAGVSQSPSNKVTEKGKDVELRCDPISGHTALYWYRQSLGQGLEFLIYFQGNSAPDKSGLPSDRFSAERTGGSVSTLTIQRTQQEDSAVYLCASSLATGSDGKLFFGSGTQLSVL.

The chain recombines TRBV5-5 with TRBJ1-3; tentatively, D is TRBD1 (6 bases). Germline V gene lookup returns CDR1 SGHKS and CDR2 YYEKEE (reference sequence). The CDR3 loop spans 16 amino acids. The ends were cut back, 2 bases at V and 1 base at J, with 13 bases in the middle. The CDR3 region has the DNA TGTGCCAGCAGCTTTATTATCAGGGGATCTGGAAACACCATATATTTT. Residues: CASSFIIRGSGNTIYF.

The J gene is TRBJ1-5, the V gene TRBV10-3; D may be TRBD1 (5 bases). CDR3 size: 13 residues. The germline gives CDR1 ENHRY, CDR2 SYGVKD. Trimming left V 5 bases short and J 6 bases short, with 11 bases between. The CDR3 is CAISTGSGQPQHF. The CDR3 DNA follows: TGTGCCATCAGTACAGGTTCAGGTCAGCCCCAGCATTTT.

This chain connects TRBV28 to TRBJ1-4; D is undetermined. This CDR3 is 16 amino acids long. From germline, CDR1 is MDHEN and CDR2 SYDVKM. V was pared by 6 bases and J by 2 bases, with 16 bases between. CDR3 nucleotide sequence: TGTGCCAGCAGGCTGGCCGCGGGGTTTACTAATGAAAAACTGTTTTTT. Translating it yields CASRLAAGFTNEKLFF.

The chain combines TRBV29-1 with TRBJ2-1; D unclear. CDR3 length: 13 residues. V lost 3 bases and J 2 bases, leaving 8 bases between the germline ends. CDR1 is SQVTM and CDR2 is ANQGSEA in the germline V gene. The CDR3 region is CSVEAFPYNEQFF. Written as DNA, the CDR3 is TGCAGCGTTGAGGCCTTCCCCTACAATGAGCAGTTCTTC.

The chain employs TRBV15 and TRBJ2-1; the match to TRBD2 covers 7 bases. The germline V gene encodes CDR1 LNHNV and CDR2 YYDKDF (reference sequence). The V segment lost 3 bases and the J segment 6 bases; nucleotides outside the gene matches: 14. The CDR3 runs to 17 residues. The chain's CDR3 is CATSRGGTQASGNEQFF. The DNA of the CDR3 is TGTGCCACCAGCAGGGGGGGGACTCAGGCAAGTGGCAATGAGCAGTTCTTC.

V and J are TRBV7-4 and TRBJ1-6, with unresolved D. V lost 5 bases and J 3 bases, leaving 14 bases between the germline ends. The germline gives CDR1 SGHVT, CDR2 SQSDAQ. The CDR3 length is 16 residues. The chain's CDR3 is CASSLYRRNYNSPLHF. The CDR3 DNA follows: TGTGCCAGCAGCCTTTACAGACGGAACTATAATTCACCCCTCCACTTT.